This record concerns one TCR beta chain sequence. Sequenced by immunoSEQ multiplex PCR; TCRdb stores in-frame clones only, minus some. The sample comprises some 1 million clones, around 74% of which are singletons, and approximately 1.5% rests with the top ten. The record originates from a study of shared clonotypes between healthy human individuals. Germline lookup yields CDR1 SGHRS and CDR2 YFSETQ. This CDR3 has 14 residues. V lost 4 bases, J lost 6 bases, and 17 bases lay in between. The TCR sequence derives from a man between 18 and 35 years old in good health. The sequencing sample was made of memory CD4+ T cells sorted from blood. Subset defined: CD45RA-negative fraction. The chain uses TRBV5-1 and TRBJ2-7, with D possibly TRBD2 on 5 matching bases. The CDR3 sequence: CASSEVGLRAEQYF. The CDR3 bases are TGCGCCAGCAGCGAGGTAGGGCTGCGGGCCGAGCAGTACTTC.